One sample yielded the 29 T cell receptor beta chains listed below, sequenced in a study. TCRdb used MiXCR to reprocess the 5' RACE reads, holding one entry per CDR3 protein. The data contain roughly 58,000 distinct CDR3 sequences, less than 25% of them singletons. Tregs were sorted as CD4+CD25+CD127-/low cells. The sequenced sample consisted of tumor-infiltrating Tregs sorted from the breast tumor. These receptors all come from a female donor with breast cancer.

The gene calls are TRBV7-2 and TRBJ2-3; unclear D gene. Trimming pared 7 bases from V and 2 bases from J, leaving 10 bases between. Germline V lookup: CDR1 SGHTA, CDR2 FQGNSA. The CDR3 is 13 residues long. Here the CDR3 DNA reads TGTGCCAGCACTTATGGTAACACAGATACGCAGTATTTT. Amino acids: CASTYGNTDTQYF.

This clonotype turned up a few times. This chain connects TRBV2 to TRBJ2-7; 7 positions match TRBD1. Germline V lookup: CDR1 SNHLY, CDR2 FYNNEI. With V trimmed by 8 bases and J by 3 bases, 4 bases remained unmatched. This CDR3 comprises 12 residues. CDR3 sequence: CASSTGYYEQYF. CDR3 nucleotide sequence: TGTGCCAGCTCGACAGGGTACTACGAGCAGTACTTC.

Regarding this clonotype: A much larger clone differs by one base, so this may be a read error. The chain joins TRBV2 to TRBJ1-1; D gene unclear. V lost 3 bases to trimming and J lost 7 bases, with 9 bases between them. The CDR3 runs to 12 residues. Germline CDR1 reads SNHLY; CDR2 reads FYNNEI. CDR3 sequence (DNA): TGTGCCAGCAGTGAGACGAGGGATGAAGCTTTCTTT. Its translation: CASSETRDEAFF. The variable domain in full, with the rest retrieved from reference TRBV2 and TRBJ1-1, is EPEVTQTPSHQVTQMGQEVILRCVPISNHLYFYWYRQILGQKVEFLVSFYNNEISEKSEIFDDQFSVERPDGSNFTLKIRSTKLEDSAMYFCASSETRDEAFFGQGTRLTVV.

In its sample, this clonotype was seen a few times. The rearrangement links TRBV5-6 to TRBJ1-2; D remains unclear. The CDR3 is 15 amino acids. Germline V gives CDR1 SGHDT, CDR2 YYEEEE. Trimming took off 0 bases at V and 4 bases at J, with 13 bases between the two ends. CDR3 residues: CASSLAIQRIYGYTF. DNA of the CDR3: TGTGCCAGCAGCTTGGCTATACAGAGAATCTATGGCTACACCTTC. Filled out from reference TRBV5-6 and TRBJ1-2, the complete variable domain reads DAGVTQSPTHLIKTRGQQVTLRCSPKSGHDTVSWYQQALGQGPQFIFQYYEEEERQRGNFPDRFSGHQFPNYSSELNVNALLLGDSALYLCASSLAIQRIYGYTFGSGTRLTVV.

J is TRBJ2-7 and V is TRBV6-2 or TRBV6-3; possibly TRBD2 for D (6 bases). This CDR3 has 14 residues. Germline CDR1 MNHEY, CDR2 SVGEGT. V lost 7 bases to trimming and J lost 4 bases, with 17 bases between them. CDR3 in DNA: TGTGCCAGCATTAGGAGCGGGCCTCTGTACGAGCAGTACTTC. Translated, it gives CASIRSGPLYEQYF.

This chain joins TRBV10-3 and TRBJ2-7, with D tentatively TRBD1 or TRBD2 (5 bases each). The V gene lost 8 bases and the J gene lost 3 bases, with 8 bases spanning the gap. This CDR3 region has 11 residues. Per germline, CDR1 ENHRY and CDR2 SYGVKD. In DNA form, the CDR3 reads TGTGCCATCTTTGGGGGCTACGAGCAGTACTTC. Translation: CAIFGGYEQYF.

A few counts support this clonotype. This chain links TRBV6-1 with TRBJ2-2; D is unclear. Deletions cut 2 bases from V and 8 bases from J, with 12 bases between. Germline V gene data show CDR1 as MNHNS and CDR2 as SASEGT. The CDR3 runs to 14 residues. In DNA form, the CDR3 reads TGTGCCAGCAGTGAAAGTTCAGGTCTGGGGGAGCTGTTTTTT. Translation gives CASSESSGLGELFF.

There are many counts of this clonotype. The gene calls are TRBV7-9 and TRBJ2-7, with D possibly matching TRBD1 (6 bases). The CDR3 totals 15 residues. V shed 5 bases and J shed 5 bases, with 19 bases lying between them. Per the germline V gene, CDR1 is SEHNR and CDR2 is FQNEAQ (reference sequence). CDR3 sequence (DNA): TGTGCCAGCAGCGGACCGGGACAACCTCGCCACGAGCAGTACTTC. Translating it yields CASSGPGQPRHEQYF.

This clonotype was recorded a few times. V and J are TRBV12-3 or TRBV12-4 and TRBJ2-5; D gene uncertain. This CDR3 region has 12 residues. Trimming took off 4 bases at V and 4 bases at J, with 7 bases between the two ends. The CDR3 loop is CASSYSTETQYF. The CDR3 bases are TGTGCCAGCAGTTATAGCACAGAGACCCAGTACTTC.

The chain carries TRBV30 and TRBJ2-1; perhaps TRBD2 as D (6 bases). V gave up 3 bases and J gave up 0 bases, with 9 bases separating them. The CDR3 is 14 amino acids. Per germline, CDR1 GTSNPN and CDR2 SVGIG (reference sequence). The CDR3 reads CAWSGSLSYNEQFF. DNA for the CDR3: TGTGCCTGGAGCGGGAGCCTCTCCTACAATGAGCAGTTCTTC.

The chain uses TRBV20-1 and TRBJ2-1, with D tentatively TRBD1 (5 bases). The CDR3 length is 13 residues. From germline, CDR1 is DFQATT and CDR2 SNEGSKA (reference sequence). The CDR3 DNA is TGCAATGCCCTGGGGCGGACCTACAATGAGCAGTTCTTC. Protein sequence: CNALGRTYNEQFF.

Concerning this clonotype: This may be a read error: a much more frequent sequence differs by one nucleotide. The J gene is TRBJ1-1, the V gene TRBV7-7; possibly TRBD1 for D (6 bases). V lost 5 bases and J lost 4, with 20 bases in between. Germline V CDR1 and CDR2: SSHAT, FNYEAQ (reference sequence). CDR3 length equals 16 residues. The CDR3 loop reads CASSPIPGGLFTEAFF. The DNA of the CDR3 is TGTGCCAGCAGCCCGATCCCCGGGGGCCTCTTCACTGAAGCTTTCTTT.

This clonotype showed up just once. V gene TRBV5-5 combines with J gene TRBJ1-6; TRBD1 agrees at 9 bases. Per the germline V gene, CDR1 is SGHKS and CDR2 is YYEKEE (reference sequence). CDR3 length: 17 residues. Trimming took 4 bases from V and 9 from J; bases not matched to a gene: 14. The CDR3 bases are TGTGCCAGCAGCGCGTCGACGGTACAGGGGGCGCGTTCACCCCTCCACTTT. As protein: CASSASTVQGARSPLHF.

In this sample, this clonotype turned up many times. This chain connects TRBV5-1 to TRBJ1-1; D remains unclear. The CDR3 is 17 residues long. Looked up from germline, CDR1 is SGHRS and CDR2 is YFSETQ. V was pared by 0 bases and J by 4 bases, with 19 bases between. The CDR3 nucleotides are TGCGCCAGCAGCTTGGGTGGTGGAGGGATAATATCCACTGAAGCTTTCTTT. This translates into CASSLGGGGIISTEAFF. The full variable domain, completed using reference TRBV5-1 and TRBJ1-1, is KAGVTQTPRYLIKTRGQQVTLSCSPISGHRSVSWYQQTPGQGLQFLFEYFSETQRNKGNFPGRFSGRQFSNSRSEMNVSTLELGDSALYLCASSLGGGGIISTEAFFGQGTRLTVV.

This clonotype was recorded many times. CDR3 in amino acids: CASSLNRATEAFF. The DNA of the CDR3 is TGTGCCAGCAGTTTAAATAGGGCCACTGAAGCTTTCTTT. The V call is TRBV12-3 or TRBV12-4, the J call TRBJ1-1; no reliable D call. V gave up 2 bases and J gave up 4 bases, with 8 bases separating them. The CDR3 covers 13 residues.

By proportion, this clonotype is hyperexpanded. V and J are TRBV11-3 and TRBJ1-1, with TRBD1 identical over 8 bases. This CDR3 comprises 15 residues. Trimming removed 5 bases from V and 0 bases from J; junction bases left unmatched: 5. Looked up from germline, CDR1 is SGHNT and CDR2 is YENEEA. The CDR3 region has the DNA TGTGCCAGCAGCCACAGACAGGGGCTGAACACTGAAGCTTTCTTT. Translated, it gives CASSHRQGLNTEAFF.

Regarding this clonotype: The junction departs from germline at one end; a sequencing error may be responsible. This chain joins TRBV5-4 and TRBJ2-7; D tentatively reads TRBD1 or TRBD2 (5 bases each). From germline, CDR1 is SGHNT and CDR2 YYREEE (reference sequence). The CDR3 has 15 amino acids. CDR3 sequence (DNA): TGTTCCAGCAGCTTGGACGGGACCAGCTCCTACGAGCAGTACTTC. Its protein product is CSSSLDGTSSYEQYF.

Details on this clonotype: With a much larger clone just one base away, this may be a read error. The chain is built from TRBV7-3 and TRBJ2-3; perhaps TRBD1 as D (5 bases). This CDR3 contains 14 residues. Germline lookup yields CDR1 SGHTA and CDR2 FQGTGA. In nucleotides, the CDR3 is TGTGCCAGCAGCTCCTCCACAGGAGCAGATGCGCAGTATTTT. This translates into CASSSSTGADAQYF.

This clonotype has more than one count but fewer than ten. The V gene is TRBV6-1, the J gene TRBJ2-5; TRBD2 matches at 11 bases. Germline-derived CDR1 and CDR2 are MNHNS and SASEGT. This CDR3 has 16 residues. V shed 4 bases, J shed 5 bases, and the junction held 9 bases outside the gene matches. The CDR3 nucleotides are TGTGCCAGCAGTGTAATTAGCGGGAGGGGAAAGGAGACCCAGTACTTC. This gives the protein CASSVISGRGKETQYF.

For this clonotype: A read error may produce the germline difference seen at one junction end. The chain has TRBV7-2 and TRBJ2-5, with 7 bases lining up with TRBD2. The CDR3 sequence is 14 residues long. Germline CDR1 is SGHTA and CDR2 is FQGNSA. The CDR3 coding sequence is TGCGCCAGCGTCGATAGGGAGGGCCTGGAGACCCAGTACTTC. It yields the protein CASVDREGLETQYF.

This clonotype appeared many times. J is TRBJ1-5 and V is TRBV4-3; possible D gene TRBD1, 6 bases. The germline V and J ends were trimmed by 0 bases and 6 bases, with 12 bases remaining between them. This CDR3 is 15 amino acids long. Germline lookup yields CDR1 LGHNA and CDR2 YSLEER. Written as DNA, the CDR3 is TGCGCCAGCAGCCAAGATTATAGGGGGACTCAGCCCCAGCATTTT. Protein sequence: CASSQDYRGTQPQHF.

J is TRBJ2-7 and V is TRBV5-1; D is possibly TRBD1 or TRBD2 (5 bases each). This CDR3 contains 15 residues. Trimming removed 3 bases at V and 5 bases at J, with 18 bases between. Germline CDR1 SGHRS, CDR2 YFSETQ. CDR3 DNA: TGCGCCAGCAGCTGGGGACCGGGATTCGGGAACGAGCAGTACTTC. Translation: CASSWGPGFGNEQYF.

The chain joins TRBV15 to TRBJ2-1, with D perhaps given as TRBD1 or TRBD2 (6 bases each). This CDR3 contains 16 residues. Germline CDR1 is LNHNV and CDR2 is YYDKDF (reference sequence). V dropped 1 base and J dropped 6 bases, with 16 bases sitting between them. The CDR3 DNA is TGTGCCACCAGCAGAGTCGGGGGCACCCTAGGCAATGAGCAGTTCTTC. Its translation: CATSRVGGTLGNEQFF.

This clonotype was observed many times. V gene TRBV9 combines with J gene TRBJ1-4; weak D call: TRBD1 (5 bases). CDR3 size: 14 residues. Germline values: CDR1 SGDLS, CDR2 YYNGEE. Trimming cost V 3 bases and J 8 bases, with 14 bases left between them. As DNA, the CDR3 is TGTGCCAGCAGCGCCAAGATCAGGGAGGAAAAACTGTTTTTT. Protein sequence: CASSAKIREEKLFF. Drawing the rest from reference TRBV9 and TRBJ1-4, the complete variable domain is DSGVTQTPKHLITATGQRVTLRCSPRSGDLSVYWYQQSLDQGLQFLIQYYNGEERAKGNILERFSAQQFPDLHSELNLSSLELGDSALYFCASSAKIREEKLFFGSGTQLSVL.

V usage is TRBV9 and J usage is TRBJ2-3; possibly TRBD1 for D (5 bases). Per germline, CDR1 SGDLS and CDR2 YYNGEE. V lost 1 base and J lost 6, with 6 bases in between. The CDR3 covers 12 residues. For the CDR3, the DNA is TGTGCCAGCAGCGTATACAGGGATACGCAGTATTTT. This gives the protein CASSVYRDTQYF.

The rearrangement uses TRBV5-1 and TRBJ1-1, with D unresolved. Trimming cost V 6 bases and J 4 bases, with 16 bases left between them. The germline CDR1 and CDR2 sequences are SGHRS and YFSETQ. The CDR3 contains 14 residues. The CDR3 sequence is CASTPRPASTEAFF. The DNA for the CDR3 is TGCGCCAGCACCCCCCGACCGGCCAGCACTGAAGCTTTCTTT.

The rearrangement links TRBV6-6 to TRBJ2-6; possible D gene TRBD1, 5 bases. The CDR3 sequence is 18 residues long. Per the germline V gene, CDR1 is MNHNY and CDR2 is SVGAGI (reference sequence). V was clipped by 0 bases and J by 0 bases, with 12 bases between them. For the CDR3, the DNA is TGTGCCAGCAGTTACTCGTACAGGATGGCCTCTGGGGCCAACGTCCTGACTTTC. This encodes CASSYSYRMASGANVLTF.

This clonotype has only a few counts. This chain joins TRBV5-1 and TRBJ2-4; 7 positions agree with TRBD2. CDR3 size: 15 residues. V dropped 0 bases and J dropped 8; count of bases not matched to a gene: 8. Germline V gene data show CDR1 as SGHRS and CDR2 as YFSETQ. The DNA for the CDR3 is TGCGCCAGCAGCTTGGATCGGCGGGAGAGAGACATTCAGTACTTC. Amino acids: CASSLDRRERDIQYF.

This CDR3 reads CASSPLQGETQYF. The CDR3, as DNA: TGTGCCAGCAGCCCACTACAGGGGGAGACCCAGTACTTC. The chain uses TRBV5-6 and TRBJ2-5; 7 bases align to TRBD1. The J segment lost 5 bases and the V segment lost 4 bases, leaving 5 bases of the junction unmatched. CDR1 and CDR2 from the germline V gene are SGHDT and YYEEEE. The CDR3 has 13 residues.